These T cell receptor beta chains were read from a single sample in a study of T cell responses to AZD1222 COVID-19 vaccine. Repertoires were generated with immunoSEQ multiplex PCR, while TCRdb's copy carries only in-frame clones and drops some. The table shows more than 95,000 clones, with around nine tenths occurring only once. The sample in question was peripheral blood, obtained on day 0 of AZD1222 vaccination. Source of these receptors: an adult in good health. CDR3s include the opening cysteine and the closing phenylalanine or tryptophan. D genes are given only for firm matches. Clone size is shown for a subset of rows, as once, few, many or a class of expanded clone.

TRBV5-8,-,-,TRBJ2-3,CASSPERYTQYF,TGTGCCAGCAGCCCCGAGCGCTATACGCAGTATTTT
TRBV5-5,-,once,TRBJ2-5,CASSRTPQGQETQYF,TGTGCCAGCAGTCGTACTCCACAGGGACAAGAGACCCAGTACTTC
TRBV5-8,-,-,TRBJ2-7,CASSLAQGYEQYF,TGTGCCAGCAGCTTGGCTCAGGGGTACGAGCAGTACTTC
TRBV5-1,-,-,TRBJ2-5,CASSYAGGAVETQYF,TGCGCCAGCAGCTACGCGGGTGGAGCGGTGGAGACCCAGTACTTC
TRBV5-1,TRBD1,-,TRBJ2-1,CASSLGDRGYNEQFF,TGCGCCAGCAGCTTGGGGGACAGGGGCTACAATGAGCAGTTCTTC
TRBV27,-,-,TRBJ2-2,CASSFDRGGELFF,TGTGCCAGCAGTTTCGATCGCGGCGGGGAGCTGTTTTTT
TRBV3-1/TRBV3-2,-,few,TRBJ2-7,CASSGAGSSYEQYF,TGTGCCAGCAGCGGGGCGGGGAGCTCCTACGAGCAGTACTTC
TRBV6-5,-,-,TRBJ1-1,CASSYFKADTEAFF,TGTGCCAGCAGTTACTTCAAAGCGGACACTGAAGCTTTCTTT
TRBV5-1,TRBD1,few,TRBJ2-3,CASRQRQGAASTDTQYF,TGCGCCAGCAGACAGAGACAGGGGGCTGCTAGCACAGATACGCAGTATTTT
TRBV5-6,-,-,TRBJ1-5,CASSLAAGNNQPQHF,TGTGCCAGCAGCTTGGCGGCAGGTAATAATCAGCCCCAGCATTTT
TRBV6-5,-,-,TRBJ1-1,CASRTGMNTEAFF,TGTGCCAGCAGGACAGGTATGAACACTGAAGCTTTCTTT
TRBV10-3,TRBD1,-,TRBJ2-3,CAISESSTGQSNTQYF,TGTGCCATCAGTGAGTCGTCAACGGGACAGTCAAATACGCAGTATTTT
TRBV6-5,-,-,TRBJ1-6,CASSTVGGNNSPLHF,TGTGCCAGCAGTACGGTTGGGGGCAATAATTCACCCCTCCACTTT
TRBV29-1,-,-,TRBJ1-2,CSVDRDGYTF,TGCAGCGTTGACAGGGATGGCTACACCTTC
TRBV5-1,-,-,TRBJ1-2,CASSSRGYTF,TGCGCCAGCAGCTCAAGAGGCTACACCTTC
TRBV20-1,-,few,TRBJ1-1,CSASKQGTEAFF,TGCAGTGCTAGTAAACAGGGAACTGAAGCTTTCTTT
TRBV27,TRBD1,-,TRBJ1-6,CASAQGGSSPLHF,TGTGCCAGCGCGCAGGGGGGCAGCTCACCCCTCCACTTT
TRBV9,-,few,TRBJ2-1,CASSVGGSRDNEQFF,TGTGCCAGCAGCGTAGGGGGGAGTAGGGACAATGAGCAGTTCTTC
TRBV19,TRBD1,once,TRBJ2-4,CASSSRTGDLAKNIQYF,TGTGCCAGTAGTTCTCGGACAGGGGATCTAGCCAAAAACATTCAGTACTTC
TRBV12-3/TRBV12-4,-,-,TRBJ2-1,CASSLWVREQFF,TGTGCCAGCAGTTTGTGGGTTCGGGAGCAGTTCTTC
TRBV7-3,TRBD1,-,TRBJ2-5,CASSEQGAQETQYF,TGTGCCAGCAGCGAACAGGGGGCCCAAGAGACCCAGTACTTC
TRBV6-5,TRBD2,once,TRBJ2-1,CASSYSIAGMGYEQFF,TGTGCCAGCAGTTACTCAATAGCGGGAATGGGTTATGAGCAGTTCTTC
TRBV5-6,-,-,TRBJ2-3,CASSLWWTQGADTQYF,TGTGCCAGCAGCTTGTGGTGGACACAAGGAGCAGATACGCAGTATTTT
TRBV6-1,-,-,TRBJ1-4,CASSDRASVEKLFF,TGTGCCAGCAGTGACAGGGCCTCGGTTGAAAAACTGTTTTTT
TRBV13,-,once,TRBJ2-1,CASSKDRAVYNEQFF,TGTGCCAGCAGCAAAGACCGGGCCGTTTACAATGAGCAGTTCTTC
TRBV6-6,-,-,TRBJ2-7,CASSSAGVTYEQYF,TGTGCCAGCAGTTCAGCGGGTGTAACCTACGAGCAGTACTTC
TRBV13,-,-,TRBJ2-3,CASSLTSSDTQYF,TGTGCCAGCAGCTTAACGAGTTCAGATACGCAGTATTTT
TRBV27,-,-,TRBJ1-5,CASRTRSEPQHF,TGTGCCAGCAGGACCAGATCGGAGCCCCAGCATTTT
TRBV2,-,-,TRBJ1-1,CASSVAGSNTEAFF,TGTGCCAGCAGTGTTGCAGGTTCGAACACTGAAGCTTTCTTT
TRBV7-9,-,-,TRBJ1-1,CASSLGSSGAEAFF,TGTGCCAGCAGCCTAGGGTCTTCGGGGGCTGAAGCTTTCTTT